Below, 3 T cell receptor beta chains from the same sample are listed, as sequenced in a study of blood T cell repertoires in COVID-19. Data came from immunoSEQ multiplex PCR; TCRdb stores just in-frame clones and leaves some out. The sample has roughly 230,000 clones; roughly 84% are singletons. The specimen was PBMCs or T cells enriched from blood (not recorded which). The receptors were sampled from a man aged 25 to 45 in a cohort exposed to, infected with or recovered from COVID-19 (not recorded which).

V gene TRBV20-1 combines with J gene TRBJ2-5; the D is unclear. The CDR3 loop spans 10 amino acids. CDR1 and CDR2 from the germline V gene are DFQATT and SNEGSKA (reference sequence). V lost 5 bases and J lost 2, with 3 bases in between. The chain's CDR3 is CSASQETQYF. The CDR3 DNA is TGCAGTGCTTCTCAAGAGACCCAGTACTTC.

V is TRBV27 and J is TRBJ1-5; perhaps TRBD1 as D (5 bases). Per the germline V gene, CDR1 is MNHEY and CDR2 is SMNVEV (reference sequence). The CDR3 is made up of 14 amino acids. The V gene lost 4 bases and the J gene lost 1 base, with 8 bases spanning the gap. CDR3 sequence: CASSSGVSNQPQHF. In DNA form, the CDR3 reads TGTGCCAGCAGTTCGGGGGTGAGCAATCAGCCCCAGCATTTT.

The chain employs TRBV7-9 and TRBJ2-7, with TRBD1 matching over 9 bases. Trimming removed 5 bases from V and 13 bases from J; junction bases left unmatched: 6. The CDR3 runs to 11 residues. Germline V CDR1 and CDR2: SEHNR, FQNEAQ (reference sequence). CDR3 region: CASSQGQGPYF. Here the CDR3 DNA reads TGTGCCAGCAGCCAGGGACAGGGTCCATACTTC.